A selection of T cell receptor beta chains follows, all from one sample in a study of OX40 agonist ivuxolimab in advanced cancers. Repertoires were generated with immunoSEQ multiplex PCR, while TCRdb's copy carries only in-frame clones and drops some. This sample carries 60,000 to 75,000 clones, about four fifths of them seen once, and the ten largest clones take over 0.95%. Sample: CD4+ or CD8+ T cells sorted from blood, taken in a trial of the OX40 agonist ivuxolimab. The receptors were sampled from an adult with an advanced solid tumor such as melanoma, head and neck, liver or kidney cancer. Each CDR3 is given with its conserved first and last residue. A D gene is named only where the DNA matches it firmly. Size values are once, few and many counts, or a class for expanded clones, and some rows have none.

.	TRBV25-1	TRBJ1-2	few	TGTGCCAGCAGTGAAAATCGGCAGAGACCCTATGGCTACACCTTC	CASSENRQRPYGYTF
.	TRBV7-2	TRBJ1-3	.	TGTGCCAGCAGCTTATCACGTGGGGGAGGAAACACCATATATTTT	CASSLSRGGGNTIYF
.	TRBV6-6	TRBJ2-5	.	TGTGCCAGCAGCCCTAATCCGGCAAAGGGGACCCAGTACTTC	CASSPNPAKGTQYF
.	TRBV27	TRBJ2-7	.	TGTGCCAGCAGTTCCTCACAGGGCCCCTACGAGCAGTACTTC	CASSSSQGPYEQYF
TRBD2	TRBV7-7	TRBJ2-2	.	TGTGCCAGCAGCCCCTATGGGGGGGCGAACACCGGGGAGCTGTTTTTT	CASSPYGGANTGELFF
TRBD2	TRBV6-5	TRBJ2-7	.	TGTGCCAGCAGGACTAGCGGGACCTACGAGCAGTACTTC	CASRTSGTYEQYF
.	TRBV7-9	TRBJ2-7	few	TGTGCCAGCACCCTCGACACAAAAAAGTACGAGCAGTACTTC	CASTLDTKKYEQYF
.	TRBV5-6	TRBJ2-5	.	TGTGCCAGCAGCTTCCAAGAGACCCAGTACTTC	CASSFQETQYF
.	TRBV6-5	TRBJ1-1	.	TGTGCCAGCAGTCTAAAGAACACTGAAGCTTTCTTT	CASSLKNTEAFF
TRBD1	TRBV6-1	TRBJ1-5	.	TGTGCCAGCAGTGAACGGGACAGGGGTAGCAATCAGCCCCAGCATTTT	CASSERDRGSNQPQHF
.	TRBV5-4	TRBJ2-7	.	TGTGCCAGCAGCTTGGGGACACATTCCTACGAGCAGTACTTC	CASSLGTHSYEQYF
.	TRBV30	TRBJ1-1	.	TGTGCCTGGGGAGACGCCACCGCCGAGGCTTTCTTT	CAWGDATAEAFF
TRBD2	TRBV18	TRBJ2-1	.	TGTGCCAGCTCACCACTGGGACTAGCGGGGGGCGGTGAGCAGTTCTTC	CASSPLGLAGGGEQFF
TRBD1	TRBV7-8	TRBJ2-2	.	TGTGCCAGCACACGCCGTACAGGGGATTACACCGGGGAGCTGTTTTTT	CASTRRTGDYTGELFF
.	TRBV6-5	TRBJ1-6	.	TGTGCCAGCAGCCCCCGCCCTACCTATAATTCACCCCTCCACTTT	CASSPRPTYNSPLHF
.	TRBV19	TRBJ1-2	.	TGTGCCAGTAGTATCCCCCTGGCGGACTATGGCTACACCTTC	CASSIPLADYGYTF
TRBD1	TRBV6-6	TRBJ2-7	.	TGTGCCAGCAGTCGCATGGGACAGGGTGCCGAGCAGTACTTC	CASSRMGQGAEQYF
.	TRBV11-2	TRBJ1-2	.	TGTGCCAGCAGCAGCTCGGACAGCTATGGCTACACCTTC	CASSSSDSYGYTF
.	TRBV5-5	TRBJ2-2	once	TGTGCCAGCAGCTTGGCATGGGACGGGGAGCTGTTTTTT	CASSLAWDGELFF
.	TRBV7-8	TRBJ2-7	few	TGTGCCAGCAGCCGAAATTCCTACGAGCAGTACTTC	CASSRNSYEQYF
TRBD1	TRBV7-9	TRBJ1-1	.	TGTGCCAGCAGCTTAGGGACAGGGTTGGGAGAAGCTTTCTTT	CASSLGTGLGEAFF
TRBD2	TRBV5-1	TRBJ2-3	.	TGCGCCAGCAGCTTGGGTGCCGTAGGGACTAGCCCCGCAGATACGCAGTATTTT	CASSLGAVGTSPADTQYF
TRBD1	TRBV7-6	TRBJ1-5	.	TGTGCCAGCGGGACAGCTAGCAATCAGCCCCAGCATTTT	CASGTASNQPQHF
.	TRBV7-8	TRBJ1-1	few	TGTGCCAGCAGCCGCAGGGCGGAGACTGAAGCTTTCTTT	CASSRRAETEAFF
.	TRBV5-1	TRBJ2-3	.	TGCGCCAGCGGCCCCCAGGGCCCCACAGATACGCAGTATTTT	CASGPQGPTDTQYF
.	TRBV11-2	TRBJ2-5	.	TGTGCCAGCAGCTTAAGTCCGGGTATGGAGACCCAGTACTTC	CASSLSPGMETQYF
TRBD1	TRBV5-1	TRBJ2-1	.	TGCGCCAGCAGGGGGGACAGGGGGCAGGTTGAGCAGTTCTTC	CASRGDRGQVEQFF
TRBD2	TRBV5-8	TRBJ2-5	.	TGTGCCAGCAGCGTAGGACTAGCGGAGGGGGAGACCCAGTACTTC	CASSVGLAEGETQYF
.	TRBV7-2	TRBJ1-6	once	TGTGCCAGCAGCTTGCCCGGGGCCAAGGAATCACCCCTCCACTTT	CASSLPGAKESPLHF
TRBD1	TRBV6-6	TRBJ1-2	.	TGTGCCAGCAGTTGGGACAGAACTATGGAGGGCACCTTC	CASSWDRTMEGTF
.	TRBV5-1	TRBJ1-1	.	TGTGCCAGCAGCCCCCAGGGGCGGCAGAAGGCTTTCTTT	CASSPQGRQKAFF
.	TRBV27	TRBJ2-7	.	TGTGCCAGCGCTCGTCAGAAGGATTTCGAGCAGTACTTC	CASARQKDFEQYF
.	TRBV5-1	TRBJ1-4	.	TGCGCCAGCAGCTTGAACGGGGCAACTAATGAAAAACTGTTTTTT	CASSLNGATNEKLFF
TRBD1	TRBV19	TRBJ1-6	.	TGTGCCAGTGGGACAGGGCTCTTGTGGTCACCCCTCCACTTT	CASGTGLLWSPLHF
TRBD1	TRBV19	TRBJ1-4	.	TGTGCCAGTAGTAAGCCAGGGGGCGAAGGAAAAAAACTGTTTTTT	CASSKPGGEGKKLFF
.	TRBV7-9	TRBJ1-4	.	TGTGCCAGCAGCGCGTTGACGAGCGAAAAACTGTTTTTT	CASSALTSEKLFF
.	TRBV27	TRBJ1-1	few	TGTGCCAGCATAGGGGGGGCGGGTAGTATGAACACTGAAGCTTTCTTT	CASIGGAGSMNTEAFF
.	TRBV5-1	TRBJ1-2	.	TGCGCCAGCAGCTTGGACAGCCCTCATGGCTACACCTTC	CASSLDSPHGYTF
TRBD2	TRBV7-2	TRBJ2-5	.	TGTGCCAGCAGCACCCGCTTAGCGGGGGGGCGGGAGACCCAGTACTTC	CASSTRLAGGRETQYF
.	TRBV10-1	TRBJ2-3	.	TGCGCCAGCACGGGTCAATGGGGAGATACGCAGTATTTT	CASTGQWGDTQYF
TRBD1	TRBV6-4	TRBJ1-2	.	TGTGCCAGCAGTGACACAGGGGCAGCTAACTATGGCTACACCTTC	CASSDTGAANYGYTF
TRBD2	TRBV9	TRBJ2-1	.	TGTGCCAGCAGCGTAGCTCGCGGGGGGGCCCGGAATGAGCAGTTCTTC	CASSVARGGARNEQFF
TRBD1	TRBV6-6	TRBJ2-3	.	TGTGCCAGCAGCCCCGGGACAGGGGGAGGGACAGATACGCAGTATTTT	CASSPGTGGGTDTQYF
.	TRBV5-8	TRBJ1-1	.	TGTGCCAGCAGCCGTGGTACCCACAGGGCAATGAACACTGAAGCTTTCTTT	CASSRGTHRAMNTEAFF
.	TRBV6-6	TRBJ1-4	once	TGTGCCAGCAGTTACTCCGTGGAGGAAGGAAAACTGTTTTTT	CASSYSVEEGKLFF
.	TRBV2	TRBJ2-1	.	TGTGCCAGCAGTGAAGGGAGGGGGCGACAGGGTGGGTACAATGAGCAGTTCTTC	CASSEGRGRQGGYNEQFF
.	TRBV7-7	TRBJ2-2	.	TGTGCCAGCAGCTTAGGCGCCAGAGGCACCGGGGAGCTGTTTTTT	CASSLGARGTGELFF
.	TRBV30	TRBJ1-2	.	TGTGCCTGGAGTGTAGCGGGGGCCGGGCATGGCTACACCTTC	CAWSVAGAGHGYTF
.	TRBV5-1	TRBJ2-1	once	TGCGCCAGCAGCTTGGAAGGCACCCCCTACAATGAGCAGTTCTTC	CASSLEGTPYNEQFF
.	TRBV11-1	TRBJ1-2	.	TGTGCCAGCAGCGATCACAGGGATGGCTACACCTTC	CASSDHRDGYTF
.	TRBV5-1	TRBJ2-1	.	TGCGCCAGCAGCCTCGAACTGGGATTCAATGAGCAGTTCTTC	CASSLELGFNEQFF
.	TRBV6-1	TRBJ2-5	.	TGTGCCAGCAGTGAAGCCGGGGGCTGGGAGACCCAGTACTTC	CASSEAGGWETQYF
.	TRBV28	TRBJ2-5	once	TGTGCCAGCAGTTTCCTAGCGCGACAAGAGACCCAGTACTTC	CASSFLARQETQYF
.	TRBV6-1	TRBJ2-7	.	TGTGCCAGCAGTGATTCGGGGGCTGGGTACGAGCAGTACTTC	CASSDSGAGYEQYF
TRBD1	TRBV7-2	TRBJ1-4	.	TGTGCCAGCACCGCGGAGGGACAGCCTTCGGAAAAACTGTTTTTT	CASTAEGQPSEKLFF
TRBD2	TRBV6-5	TRBJ2-7	.	TGTGCCAGCAGCCAAGCGGGGGGGCTGAGGGAGCAGTACTTC	CASSQAGGLREQYF
TRBD2	TRBV11-1	TRBJ2-1	few	TGTGCCAGCAGACTAGCGGGGGGGTCCCCTTACGGCAATGAGCAGTTCTTC	CASRLAGGSPYGNEQFF
TRBD1	TRBV5-6	TRBJ1-4	.	TGTGCCAGCAGCTTAGGGACGGACAGGGCTGAAAAACTGTTTTTT	CASSLGTDRAEKLFF
.	TRBV2	TRBJ1-2	.	TGTGCCAGCAGTGAAGTGAAGTACTATGGCTACACCTTC	CASSEVKYYGYTF
.	TRBV7-6	TRBJ2-5	.	TGTGCCAGCAGCTTAGAGTCCGCGACTAGAAGGAGGCAGACCCAGTACTTC	CASSLESATRRRQTQYF